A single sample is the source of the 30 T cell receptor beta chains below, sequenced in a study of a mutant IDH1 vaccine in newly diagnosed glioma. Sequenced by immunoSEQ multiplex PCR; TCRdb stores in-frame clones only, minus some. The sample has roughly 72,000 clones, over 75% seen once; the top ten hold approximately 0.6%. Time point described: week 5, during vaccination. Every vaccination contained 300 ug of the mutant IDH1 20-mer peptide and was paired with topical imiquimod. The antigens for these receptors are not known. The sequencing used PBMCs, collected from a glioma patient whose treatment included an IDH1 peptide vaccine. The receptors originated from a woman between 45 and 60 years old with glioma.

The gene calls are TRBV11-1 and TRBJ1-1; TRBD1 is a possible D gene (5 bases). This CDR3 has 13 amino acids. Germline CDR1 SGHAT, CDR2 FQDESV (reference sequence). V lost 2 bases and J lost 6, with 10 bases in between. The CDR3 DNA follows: TGTGCCAGCAGCTTATTAATGGGGCCTGAAGCTTTCTTT. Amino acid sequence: CASSLLMGPEAFF. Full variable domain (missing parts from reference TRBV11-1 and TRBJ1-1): EAEVAQSPRYKITEKSQAVAFWCDPISGHATLYWYRQILGQGPELLVQFQDESVVDDSQLPKDRFSAERLKGVDSTLKIQPAELGDSAMYLCASSLLMGPEAFFGQGTRLTVV.

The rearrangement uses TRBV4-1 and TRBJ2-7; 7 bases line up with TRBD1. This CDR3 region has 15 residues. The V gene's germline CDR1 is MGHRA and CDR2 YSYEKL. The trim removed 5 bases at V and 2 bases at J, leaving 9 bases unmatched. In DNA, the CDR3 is TGCGCCAGCAGCTTGCGATCCGGGACAGCCTACGAGCAGTACTTC. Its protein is CASSLRSGTAYEQYF.

The CDR3 protein is CASSIYRGPPRDTQYF. The CDR3 region has the DNA TGTGCCAGTAGTATTTATAGGGGTCCCCCTCGGGATACGCAGTATTTT. This chain links TRBV19 with TRBJ2-3, with a tentative D call TRBD1 (5 bases). Trimming removed 3 bases at V and 6 bases at J, with 19 bases between. The germline CDR1 and CDR2 sequences are LNHDA and SQIVND (reference sequence). The CDR3 totals 16 residues.

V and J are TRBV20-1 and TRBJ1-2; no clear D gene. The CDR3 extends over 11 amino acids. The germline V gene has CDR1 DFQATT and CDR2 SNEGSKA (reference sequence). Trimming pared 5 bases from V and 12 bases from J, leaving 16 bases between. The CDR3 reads CSAPTESTDTF. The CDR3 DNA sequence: TGCAGTGCTCCCACTGAGTCCACGGACACCTTC.

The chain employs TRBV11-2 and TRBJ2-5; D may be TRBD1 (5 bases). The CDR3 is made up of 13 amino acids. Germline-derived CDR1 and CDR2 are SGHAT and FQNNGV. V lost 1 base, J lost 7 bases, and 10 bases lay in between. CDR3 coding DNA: TGTGCCAGCAGCTTAGGGGTGCAGGGGACCCAGTACTTC. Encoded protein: CASSLGVQGTQYF.

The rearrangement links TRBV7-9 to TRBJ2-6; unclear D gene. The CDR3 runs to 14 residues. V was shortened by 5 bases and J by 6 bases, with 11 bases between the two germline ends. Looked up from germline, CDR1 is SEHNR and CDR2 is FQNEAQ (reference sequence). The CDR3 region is CASSPLDPANVLTF. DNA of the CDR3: TGTGCCAGCAGCCCATTAGACCCGGCCAACGTCCTGACTTTC.

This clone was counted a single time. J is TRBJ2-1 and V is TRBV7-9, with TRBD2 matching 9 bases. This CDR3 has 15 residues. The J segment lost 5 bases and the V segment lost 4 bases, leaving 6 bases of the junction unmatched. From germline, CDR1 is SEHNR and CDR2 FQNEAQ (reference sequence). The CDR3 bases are TGTGCCAGCAGCTGGTTTCTAGCGGGAAACAATGAGCAGTTCTTC. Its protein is CASSWFLAGNNEQFF.

The CDR3 sequence is CASSSGQGYGYTF. In DNA form, the CDR3 reads TGTGCCAGCAGCTCGGGACAGGGTTATGGCTACACCTTC. The chain recombines TRBV7-2 with TRBJ1-2; 9 nucleotides agree with TRBD1. The length of the CDR3 is 13 residues. V trimming: 4 bases; J trimming: 5 bases; junction bases outside the gene matches: 2. Germline assignment: CDR1 SGHTA and CDR2 FQGNSA.

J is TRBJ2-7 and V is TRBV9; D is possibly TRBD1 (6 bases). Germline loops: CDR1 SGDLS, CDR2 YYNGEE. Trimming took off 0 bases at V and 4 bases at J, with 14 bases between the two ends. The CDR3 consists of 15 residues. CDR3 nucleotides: TGTGCCAGCAGCGTAGGGACAGCGGTCGGGTACGAGCAGTACTTC. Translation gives CASSVGTAVGYEQYF.

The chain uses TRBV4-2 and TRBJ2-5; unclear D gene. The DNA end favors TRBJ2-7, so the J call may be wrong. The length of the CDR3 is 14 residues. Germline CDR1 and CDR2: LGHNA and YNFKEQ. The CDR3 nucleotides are TGTGCCAGCAGCCAAGGCCGTGACGGCTACGAGCAGTACTTC. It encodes CASSQGRDGYEQYF.

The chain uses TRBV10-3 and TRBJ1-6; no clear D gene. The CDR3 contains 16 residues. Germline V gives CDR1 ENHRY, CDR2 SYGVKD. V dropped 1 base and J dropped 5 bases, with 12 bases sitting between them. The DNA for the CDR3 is TGTGCCATCAGTGAGTTTCGGGAGCAGAATAATTCACCCCTCCACTTT. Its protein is CAISEFREQNNSPLHF.

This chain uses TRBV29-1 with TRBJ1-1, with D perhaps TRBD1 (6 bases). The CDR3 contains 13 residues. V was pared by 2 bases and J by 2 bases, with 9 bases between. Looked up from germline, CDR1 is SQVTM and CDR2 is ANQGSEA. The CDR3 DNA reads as TGCAGCGTTGAACGGGACACAAACACTGAAGCTTTCTTT. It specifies CSVERDTNTEAFF.

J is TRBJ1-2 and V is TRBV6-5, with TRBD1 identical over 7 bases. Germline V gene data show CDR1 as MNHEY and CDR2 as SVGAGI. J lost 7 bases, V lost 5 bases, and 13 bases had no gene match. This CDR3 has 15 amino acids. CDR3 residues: CASSTDPGTARGYTF. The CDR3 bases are TGTGCCAGCAGTACCGACCCCGGGACAGCTCGTGGCTACACCTTC.

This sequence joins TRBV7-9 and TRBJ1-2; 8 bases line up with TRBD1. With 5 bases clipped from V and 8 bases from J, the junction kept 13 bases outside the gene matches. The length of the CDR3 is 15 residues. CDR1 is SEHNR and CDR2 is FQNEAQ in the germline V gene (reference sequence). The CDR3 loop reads CASSPLSGTGDGYTF. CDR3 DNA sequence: TGTGCCAGCAGCCCCCTTTCCGGGACAGGAGACGGCTACACCTTC. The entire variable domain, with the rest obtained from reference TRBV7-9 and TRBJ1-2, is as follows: DTGVSQNPRHKITKRGQNVTFRCDPISEHNRLYWYRQTLGQGPEFLTYFQNEAQLEKSRLLSDRFSAERPKGSFSTLEIQRTEQGDSAMYLCASSPLSGTGDGYTFGSGTRLTVV.

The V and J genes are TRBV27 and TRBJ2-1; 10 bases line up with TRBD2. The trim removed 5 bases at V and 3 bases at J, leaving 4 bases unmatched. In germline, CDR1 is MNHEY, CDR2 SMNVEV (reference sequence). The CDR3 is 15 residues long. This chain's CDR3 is CASSPWTSGYNEQFF. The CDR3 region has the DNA TGTGCCAGCAGTCCCTGGACTAGCGGCTACAATGAGCAGTTCTTC.

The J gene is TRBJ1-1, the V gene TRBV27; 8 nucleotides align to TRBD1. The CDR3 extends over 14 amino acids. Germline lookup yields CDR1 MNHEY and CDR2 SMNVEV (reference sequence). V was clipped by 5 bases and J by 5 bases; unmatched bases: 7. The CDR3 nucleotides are TGTGCCAGCAGTACAACAGGGGGAGGAACTGAAGCTTTCTTT. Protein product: CASSTTGGGTEAFF.

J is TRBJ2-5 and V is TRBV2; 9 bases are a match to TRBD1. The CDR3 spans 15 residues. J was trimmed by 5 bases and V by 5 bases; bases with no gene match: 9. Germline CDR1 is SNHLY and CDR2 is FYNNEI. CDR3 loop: CASSRRTGVRETQYF. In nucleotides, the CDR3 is TGTGCCAGCAGTCGGCGGACAGGGGTGAGGGAGACCCAGTACTTC.

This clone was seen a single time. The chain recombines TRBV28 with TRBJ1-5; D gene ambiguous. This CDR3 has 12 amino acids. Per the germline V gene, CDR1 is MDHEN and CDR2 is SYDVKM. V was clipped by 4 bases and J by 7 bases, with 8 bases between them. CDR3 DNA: TGTGCCAGCAGTTCACCGGGGCAGCCCCAGCATTTT. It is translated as CASSSPGQPQHF.

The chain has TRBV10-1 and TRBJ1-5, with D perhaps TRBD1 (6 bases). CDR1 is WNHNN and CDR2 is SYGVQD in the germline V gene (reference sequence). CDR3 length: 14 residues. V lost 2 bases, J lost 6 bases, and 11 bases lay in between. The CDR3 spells CASSEGGGPQPQHF. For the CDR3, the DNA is TGCGCCAGCAGTGAGGGGGGGGGCCCTCAGCCCCAGCATTTT.

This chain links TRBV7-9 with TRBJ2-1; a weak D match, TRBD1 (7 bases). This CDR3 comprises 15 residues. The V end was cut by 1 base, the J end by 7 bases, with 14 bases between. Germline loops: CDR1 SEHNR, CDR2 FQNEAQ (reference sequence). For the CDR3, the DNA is TGTGCCAGCAGCTTAGGACAGGGTGGGGGGAATGAGCAGTTCTTC. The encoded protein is CASSLGQGGGNEQFF.

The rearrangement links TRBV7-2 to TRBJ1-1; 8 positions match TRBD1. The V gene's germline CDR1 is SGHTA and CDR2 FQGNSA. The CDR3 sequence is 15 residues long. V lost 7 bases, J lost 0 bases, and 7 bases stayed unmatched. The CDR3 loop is CASTPGGRMNTEAFF. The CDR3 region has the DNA TGTGCCAGCACCCCAGGGGGCAGAATGAACACTGAAGCTTTCTTT.

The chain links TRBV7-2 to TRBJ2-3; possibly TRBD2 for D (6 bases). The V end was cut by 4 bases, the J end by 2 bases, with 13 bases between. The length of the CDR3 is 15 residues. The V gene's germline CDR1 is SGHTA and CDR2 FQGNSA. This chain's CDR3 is CASSSYGGSTDTQYF. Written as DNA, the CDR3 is TGTGCCAGCAGCTCGTATGGGGGGTCCACAGATACGCAGTATTTT.

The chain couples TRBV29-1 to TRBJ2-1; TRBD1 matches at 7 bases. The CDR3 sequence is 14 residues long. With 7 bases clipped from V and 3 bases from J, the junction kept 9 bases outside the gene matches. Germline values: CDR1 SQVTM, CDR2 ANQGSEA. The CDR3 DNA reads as TGCAGCGCTTACGAGGACAGGTACTACAATGAGCAGTTCTTC. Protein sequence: CSAYEDRYYNEQFF.

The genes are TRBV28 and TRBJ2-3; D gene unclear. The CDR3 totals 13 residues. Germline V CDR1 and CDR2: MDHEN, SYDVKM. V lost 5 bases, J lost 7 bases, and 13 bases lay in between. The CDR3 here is CASSGPGRYTQYF. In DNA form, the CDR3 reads TGTGCCAGCAGTGGCCCCGGAAGGTATACGCAGTATTTT.

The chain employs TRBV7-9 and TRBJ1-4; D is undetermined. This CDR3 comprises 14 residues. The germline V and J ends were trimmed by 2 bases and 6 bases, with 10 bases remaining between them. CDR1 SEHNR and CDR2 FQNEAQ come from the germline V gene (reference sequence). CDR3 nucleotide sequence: TGTGCCAGCAGCTTAAGGGCAGAAGATGAAAAACTGTTTTTT. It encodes CASSLRAEDEKLFF. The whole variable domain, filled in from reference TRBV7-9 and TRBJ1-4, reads DTGVSQNPRHKITKRGQNVTFRCDPISEHNRLYWYRQTLGQGPEFLTYFQNEAQLEKSRLLSDRFSAERPKGSFSTLEIQRTEQGDSAMYLCASSLRAEDEKLFFGSGTQLSVL.

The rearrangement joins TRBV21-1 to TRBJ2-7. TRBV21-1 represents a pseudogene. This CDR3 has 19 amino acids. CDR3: CASSKKGGDPGALSYEQYF. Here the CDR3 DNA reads TGTGCCAGCAGCAAAAAGGGGGGTGATCCGGGAGCGCTCTCCTACGAGCAGTACTTC.

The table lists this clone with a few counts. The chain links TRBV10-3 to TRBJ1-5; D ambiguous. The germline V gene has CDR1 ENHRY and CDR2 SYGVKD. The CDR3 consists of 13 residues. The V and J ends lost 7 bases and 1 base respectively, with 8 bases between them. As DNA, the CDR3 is TGTGCCATCACCGCAGAGAGCAATCAGCCCCAGCATTTT. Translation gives CAITAESNQPQHF.

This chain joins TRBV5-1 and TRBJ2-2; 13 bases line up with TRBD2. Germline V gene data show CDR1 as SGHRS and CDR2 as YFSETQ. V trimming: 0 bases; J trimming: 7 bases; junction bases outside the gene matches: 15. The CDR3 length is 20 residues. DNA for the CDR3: TGCGCCAGCAGCTTGGCCGGGACTAGCGGGAAAATTTCGGTTATCGGGGAGCTGTTTTTT. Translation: CASSLAGTSGKISVIGELFF. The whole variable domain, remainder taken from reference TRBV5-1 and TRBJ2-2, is KAGVTQTPRYLIKTRGQQVTLSCSPISGHRSVSWYQQTPGQGLQFLFEYFSETQRNKGNFPGRFSGRQFSNSRSEMNVSTLELGDSALYLCASSLAGTSGKISVIGELFFGEGSRLTVL.

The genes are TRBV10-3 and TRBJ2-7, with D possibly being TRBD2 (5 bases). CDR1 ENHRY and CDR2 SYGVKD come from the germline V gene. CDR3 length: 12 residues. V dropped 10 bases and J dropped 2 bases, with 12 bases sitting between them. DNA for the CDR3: TGTGCCACGGAGGATCCGGCCTACGAGCAGTACTTC. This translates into CATEDPAYEQYF.

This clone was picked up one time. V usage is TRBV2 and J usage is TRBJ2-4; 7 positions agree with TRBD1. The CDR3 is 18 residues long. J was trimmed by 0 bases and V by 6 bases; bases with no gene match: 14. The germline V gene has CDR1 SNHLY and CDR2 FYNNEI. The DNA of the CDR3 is TGTGCCAGCAGCGACTCACCTGGGACAGCGCTAGCCAAAAACATTCAGTACTTC. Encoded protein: CASSDSPGTALAKNIQYF.